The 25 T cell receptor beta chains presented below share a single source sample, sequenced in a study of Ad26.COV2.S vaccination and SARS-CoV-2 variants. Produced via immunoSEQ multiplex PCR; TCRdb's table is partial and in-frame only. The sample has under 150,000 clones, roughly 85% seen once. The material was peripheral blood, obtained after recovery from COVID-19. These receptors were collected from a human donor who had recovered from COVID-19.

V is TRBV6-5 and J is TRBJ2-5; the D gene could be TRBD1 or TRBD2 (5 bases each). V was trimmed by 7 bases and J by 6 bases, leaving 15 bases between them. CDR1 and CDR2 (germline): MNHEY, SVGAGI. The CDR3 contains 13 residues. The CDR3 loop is CASTLLGEQTQYF. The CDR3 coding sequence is TGTGCCAGCACCCTATTGGGGGAACAGACCCAGTACTTC.

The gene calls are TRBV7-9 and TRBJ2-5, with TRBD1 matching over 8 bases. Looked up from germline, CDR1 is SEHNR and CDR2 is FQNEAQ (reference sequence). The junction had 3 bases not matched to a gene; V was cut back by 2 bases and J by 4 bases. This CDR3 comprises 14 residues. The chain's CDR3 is CASSLLGQVETQYF. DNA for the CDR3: TGTGCCAGCAGCTTACTGGGACAGGTAGAGACCCAGTACTTC.

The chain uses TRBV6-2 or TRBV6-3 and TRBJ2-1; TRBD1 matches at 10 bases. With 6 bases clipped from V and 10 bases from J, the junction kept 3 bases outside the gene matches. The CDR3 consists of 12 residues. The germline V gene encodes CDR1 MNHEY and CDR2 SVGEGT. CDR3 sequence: CASSQDRGEQFF. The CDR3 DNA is TGTGCCAGCAGCCAGGACAGGGGGGAGCAGTTCTTC.

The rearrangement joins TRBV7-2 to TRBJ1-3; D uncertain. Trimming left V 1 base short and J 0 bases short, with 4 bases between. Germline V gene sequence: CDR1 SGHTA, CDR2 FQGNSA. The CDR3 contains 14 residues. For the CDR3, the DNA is TGTGCCAGCAGCTTAGGGCCCTCTGGAAACACCATATATTTT. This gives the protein CASSLGPSGNTIYF.

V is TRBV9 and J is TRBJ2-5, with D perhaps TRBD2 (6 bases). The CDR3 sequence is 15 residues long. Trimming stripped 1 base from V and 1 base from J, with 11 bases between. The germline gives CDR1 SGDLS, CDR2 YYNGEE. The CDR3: CASSVSPGVQETQYF. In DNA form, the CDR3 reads TGTGCCAGCAGCGTAAGCCCGGGGGTCCAAGAGACCCAGTACTTC.

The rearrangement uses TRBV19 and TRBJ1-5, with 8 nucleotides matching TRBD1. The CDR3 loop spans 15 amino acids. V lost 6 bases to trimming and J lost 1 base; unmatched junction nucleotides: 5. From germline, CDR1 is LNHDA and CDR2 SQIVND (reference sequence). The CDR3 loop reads CASRWTGKSNQPQHF. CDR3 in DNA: TGTGCCAGTAGGTGGACAGGGAAGAGCAATCAGCCCCAGCATTTT.

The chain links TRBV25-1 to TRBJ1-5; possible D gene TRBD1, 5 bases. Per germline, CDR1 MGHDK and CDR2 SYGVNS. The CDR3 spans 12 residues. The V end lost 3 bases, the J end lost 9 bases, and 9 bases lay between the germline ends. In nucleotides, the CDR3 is TGTGCCAGCAGTGAGGAGGGGTGGCCCCAGCATTTT. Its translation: CASSEEGWPQHF.

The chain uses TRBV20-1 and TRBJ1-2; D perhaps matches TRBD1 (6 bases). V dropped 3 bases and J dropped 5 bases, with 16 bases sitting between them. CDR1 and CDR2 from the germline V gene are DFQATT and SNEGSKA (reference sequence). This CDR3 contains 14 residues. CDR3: CSASSPRGAYGYTF. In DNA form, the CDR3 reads TGCAGTGCTAGTTCCCCCCGGGGGGCATATGGCTACACCTTC.

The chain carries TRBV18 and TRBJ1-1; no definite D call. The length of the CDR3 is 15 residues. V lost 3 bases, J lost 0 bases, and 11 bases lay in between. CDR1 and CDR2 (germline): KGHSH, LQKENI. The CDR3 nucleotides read TGTGCCAGCTCACCTGAAAGCGCCATGAACACTGAAGCTTTCTTT. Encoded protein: CASSPESAMNTEAFF.

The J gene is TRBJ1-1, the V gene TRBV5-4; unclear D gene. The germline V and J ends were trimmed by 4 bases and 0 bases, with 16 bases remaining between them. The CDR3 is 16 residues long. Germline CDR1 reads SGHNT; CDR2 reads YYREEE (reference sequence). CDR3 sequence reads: CASSREMKRMNTEAFF. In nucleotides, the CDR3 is TGTGCCAGCAGCCGGGAGATGAAGAGAATGAACACTGAAGCTTTCTTT.

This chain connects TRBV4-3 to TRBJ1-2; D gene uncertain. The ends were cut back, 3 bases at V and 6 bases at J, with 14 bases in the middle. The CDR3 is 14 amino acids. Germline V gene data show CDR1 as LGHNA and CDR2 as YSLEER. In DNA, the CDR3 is TGCGCCAGCAGCCAGCCCACCGCGAGAAATGGCTACACCTTC. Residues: CASSQPTARNGYTF.

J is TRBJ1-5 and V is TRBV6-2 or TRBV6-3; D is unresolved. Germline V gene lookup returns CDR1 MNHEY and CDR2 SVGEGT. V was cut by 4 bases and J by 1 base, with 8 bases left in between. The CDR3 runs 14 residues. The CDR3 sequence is CASSSLGSNQPQHF. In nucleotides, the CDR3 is TGTGCCAGCAGTTCCCTAGGGAGCAATCAGCCCCAGCATTTT.

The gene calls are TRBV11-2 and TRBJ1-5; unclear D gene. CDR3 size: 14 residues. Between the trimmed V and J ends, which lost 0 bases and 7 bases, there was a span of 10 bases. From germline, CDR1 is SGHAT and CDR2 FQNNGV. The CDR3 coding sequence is TGTGCCAGCAGCTTAGATCCAGGTAACCAGCCCCAGCATTTT. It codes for CASSLDPGNQPQHF.

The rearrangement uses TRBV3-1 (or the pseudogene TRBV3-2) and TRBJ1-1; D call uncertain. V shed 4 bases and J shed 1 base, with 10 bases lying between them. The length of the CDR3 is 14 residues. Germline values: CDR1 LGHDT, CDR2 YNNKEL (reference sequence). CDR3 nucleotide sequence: TGTGCCAGCAGCCTAACCCCGGGGAACACTGAAGCTTTCTTT. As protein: CASSLTPGNTEAFF.

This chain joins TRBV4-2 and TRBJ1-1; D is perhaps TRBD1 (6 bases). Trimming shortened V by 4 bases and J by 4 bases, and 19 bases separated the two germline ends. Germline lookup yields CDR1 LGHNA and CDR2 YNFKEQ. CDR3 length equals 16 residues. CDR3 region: CASSPKIGQLFTEAFF. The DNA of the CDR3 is TGTGCCAGCAGCCCAAAGATCGGACAGTTGTTCACTGAAGCTTTCTTT.

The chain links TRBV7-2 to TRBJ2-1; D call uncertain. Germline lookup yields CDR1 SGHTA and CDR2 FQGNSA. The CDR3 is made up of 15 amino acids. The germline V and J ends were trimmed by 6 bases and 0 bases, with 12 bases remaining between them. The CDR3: CASSSYTSSYNEQFF. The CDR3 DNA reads TGTGCCAGCAGTTCCTACACGAGCTCCTACAATGAGCAGTTCTTC.

DNA of the CDR3: TGTGCCAGCAGCCGGGACAGGGAGGAGGATCAGCCCCAGCATTTT. It yields the protein CASSRDREEDQPQHF. The chain carries TRBV2 and TRBJ1-5; 9 bases agree with TRBD1. Germline CDR1 and CDR2: SNHLY and FYNNEI. The CDR3 has 15 residues. The junction had 8 bases not matched to a gene; V was cut back by 6 bases and J by 5 bases.

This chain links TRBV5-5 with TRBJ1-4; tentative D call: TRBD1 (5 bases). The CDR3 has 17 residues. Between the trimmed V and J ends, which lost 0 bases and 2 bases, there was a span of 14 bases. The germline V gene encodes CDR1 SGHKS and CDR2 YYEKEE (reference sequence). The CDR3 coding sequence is TGTGCCAGCAGCTTGGTGCTCTTGGGGGGGACTAATGAAAAACTGTTTTTT. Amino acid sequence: CASSLVLLGGTNEKLFF.

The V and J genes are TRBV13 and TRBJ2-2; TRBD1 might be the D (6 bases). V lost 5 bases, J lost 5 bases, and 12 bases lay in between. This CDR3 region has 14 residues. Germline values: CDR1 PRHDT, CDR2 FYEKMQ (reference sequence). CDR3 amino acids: CASSPPQGTGELFF. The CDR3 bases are TGTGCCAGCAGCCCGCCACAGGGAACCGGGGAGCTGTTTTTT. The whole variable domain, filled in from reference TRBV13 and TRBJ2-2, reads AAGVIQSPRHLIKEKRETATLKCYPIPRHDTVYWYQQGPGQDPQFLISFYEKMQSDKGSIPDRFSAQQFSDYHSELNMSSLELGDSALYFCASSPPQGTGELFFGEGSRLTVL.

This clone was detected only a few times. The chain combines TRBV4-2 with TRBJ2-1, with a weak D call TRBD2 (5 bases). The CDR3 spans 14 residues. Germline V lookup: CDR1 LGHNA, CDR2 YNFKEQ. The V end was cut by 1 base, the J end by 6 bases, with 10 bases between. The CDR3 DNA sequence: TGTGCCAGCAGCCAAGCGTCTAGCCCCAATGAGCAGTTCTTC. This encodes CASSQASSPNEQFF.

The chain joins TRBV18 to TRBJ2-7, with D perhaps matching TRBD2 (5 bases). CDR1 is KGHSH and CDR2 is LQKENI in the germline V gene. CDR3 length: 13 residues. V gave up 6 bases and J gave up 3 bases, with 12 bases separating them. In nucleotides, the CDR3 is TGTGCCAGCTCCCCCGGGGAAGACTACGAGCAGTACTTC. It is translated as CASSPGEDYEQYF.

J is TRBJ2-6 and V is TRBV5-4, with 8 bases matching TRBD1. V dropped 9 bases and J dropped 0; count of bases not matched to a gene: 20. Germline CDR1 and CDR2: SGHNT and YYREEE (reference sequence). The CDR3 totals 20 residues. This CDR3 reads CAIPVGADRGPRSGANVLTF. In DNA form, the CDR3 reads TGTGCCATACCTGTTGGGGCCGACAGGGGCCCCCGCTCTGGGGCCAACGTCCTGACTTTC.

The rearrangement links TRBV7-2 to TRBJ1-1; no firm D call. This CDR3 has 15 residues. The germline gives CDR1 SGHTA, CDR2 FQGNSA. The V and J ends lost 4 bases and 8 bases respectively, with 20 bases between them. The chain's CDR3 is CASSWSLVGTSEAFF. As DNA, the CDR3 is TGTGCCAGCAGCTGGTCCCTGGTCGGAACGTCAGAAGCTTTCTTT.

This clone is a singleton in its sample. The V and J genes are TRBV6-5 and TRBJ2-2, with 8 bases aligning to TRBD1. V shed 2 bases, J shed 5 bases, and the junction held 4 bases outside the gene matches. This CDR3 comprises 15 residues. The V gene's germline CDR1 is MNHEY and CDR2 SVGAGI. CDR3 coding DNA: TGTGCCAGCAGTTACAGCACAGGGGGGACCGGGGAGCTGTTTTTT. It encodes CASSYSTGGTGELFF.

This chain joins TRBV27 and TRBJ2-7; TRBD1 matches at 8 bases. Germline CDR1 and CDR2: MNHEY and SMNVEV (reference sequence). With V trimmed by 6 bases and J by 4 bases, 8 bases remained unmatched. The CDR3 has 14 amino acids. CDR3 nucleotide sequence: TGTGCCAGCAGCTTACGGACAGGGAAATACGAGCAGTACTTC. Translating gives CASSLRTGKYEQYF.